This T cell receptor (beta chain) was sequenced in a study of T cells in Graves' hyperthyroidism and ophthalmopathy. Whole-study findings and limits: Blood also held most thyroid clonotypes expanded beyond 0.001.

V lost 5 bases, J lost 6 bases, and 11 bases lay in between. Germline V CDR1 and CDR2: LNHDA, SQIVND (reference sequence). There are 13 residues in the CDR3. Among the patients, aged 18 to 65, hyperthyroidism was newly diagnosed and had lasted under 2 months. Diagnosing involved the use of clinical symptoms, serum thyroxine and TRAb, thyroid ultrasound and orbital computed tomography. About this clonotype itself: What it recognizes is unknown.

Amplification of TCR beta CDR3 regions was performed using RNA transcripts as template. A set of HTBI primers served as the primers for a first-round RT-PCR of the TCR CDR3. TCRdb reprocessed the multiplex PCR reads with MiXCR, giving one entry per CDR3 protein. The sample contains about 570,000 distinct CDR3 sequences, approximately 14% of which appear only once. The chain carries TRBV19 and TRBJ2-1, with D unclear. This TCR derives from a woman between 40 and 50 years old with Graves' hyperthyroidism. The sample taken for sequencing was blood. In nucleotides, the CDR3 is TGTGCCAGTAGTCTGACTCAGACCAATGAGCAGTTCTTC. This sequence encodes CASSLTQTNEQFF.